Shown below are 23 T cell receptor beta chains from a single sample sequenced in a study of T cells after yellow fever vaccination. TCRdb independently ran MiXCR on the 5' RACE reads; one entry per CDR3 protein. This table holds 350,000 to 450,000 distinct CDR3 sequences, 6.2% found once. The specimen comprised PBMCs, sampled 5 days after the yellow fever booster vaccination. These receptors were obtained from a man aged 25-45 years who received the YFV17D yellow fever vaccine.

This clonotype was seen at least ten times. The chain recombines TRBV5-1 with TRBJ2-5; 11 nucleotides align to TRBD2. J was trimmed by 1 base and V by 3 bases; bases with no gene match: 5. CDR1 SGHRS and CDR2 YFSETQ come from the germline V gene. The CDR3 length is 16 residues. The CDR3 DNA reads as TGCGCCAGCAGCTCTTGGACTAGCGGGTCCCAAGAGACCCAGTACTTC. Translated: CASSSWTSGSQETQYF.

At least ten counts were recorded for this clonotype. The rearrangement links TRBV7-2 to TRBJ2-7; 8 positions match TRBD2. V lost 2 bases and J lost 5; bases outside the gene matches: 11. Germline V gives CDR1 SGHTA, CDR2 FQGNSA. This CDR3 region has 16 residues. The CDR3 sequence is CASSLFLREANNEQYF. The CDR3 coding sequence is TGTGCCAGCAGCTTATTTCTGCGGGAGGCAAACAACGAGCAGTACTTC.

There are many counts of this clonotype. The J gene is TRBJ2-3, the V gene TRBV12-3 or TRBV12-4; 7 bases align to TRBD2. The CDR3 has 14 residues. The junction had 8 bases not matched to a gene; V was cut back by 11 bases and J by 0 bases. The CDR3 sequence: CAQSAAGSTDTQYF. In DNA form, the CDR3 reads TGTGCCCAGAGTGCAGCGGGAAGCACAGATACGCAGTATTTT.

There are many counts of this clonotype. The CDR3 protein is CASSSGLAASNEQFF. The CDR3 DNA reads TGTGCCAGCAGCTCGGGACTAGCGGCTTCCAATGAGCAGTTCTTC. The chain recombines TRBV7-9 with TRBJ2-1; the match to TRBD2 covers 11 bases. This CDR3 comprises 15 residues. The trim removed 4 bases at V and 6 bases at J, leaving 5 bases unmatched. The germline V gene has CDR1 SEHNR and CDR2 FQNEAQ (reference sequence).

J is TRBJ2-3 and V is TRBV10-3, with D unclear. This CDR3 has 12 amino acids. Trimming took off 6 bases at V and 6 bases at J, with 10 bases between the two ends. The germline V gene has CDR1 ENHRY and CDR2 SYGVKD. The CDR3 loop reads CAISHSRDTQYF. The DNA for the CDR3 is TGTGCCATCAGCCACAGCAGGGATACGCAGTATTTT.

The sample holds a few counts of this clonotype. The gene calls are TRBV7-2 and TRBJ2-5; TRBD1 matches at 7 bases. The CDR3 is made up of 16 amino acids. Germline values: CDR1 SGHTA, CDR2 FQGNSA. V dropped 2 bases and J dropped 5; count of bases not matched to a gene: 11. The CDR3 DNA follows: TGTGCCAGCAGCTTACTACAGGGGATGTTCGGGGAGACCCAGTACTTC. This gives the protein CASSLLQGMFGETQYF.

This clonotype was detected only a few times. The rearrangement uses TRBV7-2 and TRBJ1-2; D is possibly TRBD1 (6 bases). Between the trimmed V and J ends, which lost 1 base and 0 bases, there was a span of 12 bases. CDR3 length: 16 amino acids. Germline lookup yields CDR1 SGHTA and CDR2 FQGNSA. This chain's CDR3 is CASSLGRTVTNYGYTF. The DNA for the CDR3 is TGTGCCAGCAGCTTAGGTCGGACAGTGACTAACTATGGCTACACCTTC.

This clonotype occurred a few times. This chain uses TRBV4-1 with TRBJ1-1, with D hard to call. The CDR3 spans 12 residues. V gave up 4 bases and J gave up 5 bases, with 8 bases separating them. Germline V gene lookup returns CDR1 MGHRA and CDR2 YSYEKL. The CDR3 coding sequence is TGCGCCAGCAGCCTCCCGAGTACTGAAGCTTTCTTT. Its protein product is CASSLPSTEAFF.

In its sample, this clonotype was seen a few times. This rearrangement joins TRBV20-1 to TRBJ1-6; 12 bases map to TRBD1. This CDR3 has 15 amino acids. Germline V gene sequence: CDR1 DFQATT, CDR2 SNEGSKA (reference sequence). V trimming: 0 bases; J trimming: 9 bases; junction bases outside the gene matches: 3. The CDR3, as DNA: TGCAGTGCTAGAGATCAGGGACAGGGGGCTTCACCCCTCCACTTT. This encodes CSARDQGQGASPLHF.

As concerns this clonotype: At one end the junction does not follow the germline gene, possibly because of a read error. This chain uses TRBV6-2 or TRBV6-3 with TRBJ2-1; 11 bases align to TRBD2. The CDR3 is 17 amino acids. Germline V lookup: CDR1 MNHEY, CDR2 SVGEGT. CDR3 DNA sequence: TGTGCCAGCAGCCCGTTTCCTCGTGGGCTAGCGGGAGGCCCTGGTCACTTC. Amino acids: CASSPFPRGLAGGPGHF.

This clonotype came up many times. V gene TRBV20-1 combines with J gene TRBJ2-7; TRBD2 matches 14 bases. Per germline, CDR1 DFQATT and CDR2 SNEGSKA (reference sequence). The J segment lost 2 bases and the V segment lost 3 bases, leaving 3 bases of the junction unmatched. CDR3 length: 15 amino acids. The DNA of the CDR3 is TGCAGTGCTAGGAGGGGACTAGCGGGAGCCTACGAGCAGTACTTC. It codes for CSARRGLAGAYEQYF.

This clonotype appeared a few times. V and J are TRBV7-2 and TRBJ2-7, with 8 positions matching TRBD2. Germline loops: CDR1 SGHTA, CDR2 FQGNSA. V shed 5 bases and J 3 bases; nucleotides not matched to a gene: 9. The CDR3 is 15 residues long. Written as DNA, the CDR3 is TGTGCCAGCAGCCCGCGGACCGGGGGGGACTACGAGCAGTACTTC. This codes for CASSPRTGGDYEQYF.

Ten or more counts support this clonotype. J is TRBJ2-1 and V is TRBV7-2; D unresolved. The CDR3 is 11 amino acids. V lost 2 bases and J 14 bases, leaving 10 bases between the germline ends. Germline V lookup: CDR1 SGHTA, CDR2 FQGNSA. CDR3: CASSLSFEEFF. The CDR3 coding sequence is TGTGCCAGCAGCTTAAGTTTCGAGGAGTTCTTC.

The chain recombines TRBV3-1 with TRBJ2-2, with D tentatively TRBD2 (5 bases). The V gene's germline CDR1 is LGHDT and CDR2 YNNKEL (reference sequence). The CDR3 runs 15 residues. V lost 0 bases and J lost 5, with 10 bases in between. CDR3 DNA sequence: TGTGCCAGCAGCCAAGATCGAGGGATAACCGGGGAGCTGTTTTTT. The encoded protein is CASSQDRGITGELFF.

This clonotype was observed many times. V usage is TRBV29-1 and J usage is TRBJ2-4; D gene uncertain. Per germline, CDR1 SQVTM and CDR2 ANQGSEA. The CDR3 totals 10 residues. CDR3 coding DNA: TGCAACCGTCACAAAAACATTCAGTACTTC. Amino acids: CNRHKNIQYF. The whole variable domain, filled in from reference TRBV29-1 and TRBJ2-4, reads SAVISQKPSRDICQRGTSLTIQCQVDSQVTMMFWYRQQPGQSLTLIATANQGSEATYESGFVIDKFPISRPNLTFSTLTVSNMSPEDSSIYLCNRHKNIQYFGAGTRLSVL.

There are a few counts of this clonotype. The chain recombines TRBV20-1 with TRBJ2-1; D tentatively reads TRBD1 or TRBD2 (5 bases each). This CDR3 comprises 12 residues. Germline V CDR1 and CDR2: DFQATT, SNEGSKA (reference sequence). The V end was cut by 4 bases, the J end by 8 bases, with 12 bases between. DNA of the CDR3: TGCAGTGCTACTAAGTTGGGGGATGAGCAGTTCTTC. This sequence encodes CSATKLGDEQFF.

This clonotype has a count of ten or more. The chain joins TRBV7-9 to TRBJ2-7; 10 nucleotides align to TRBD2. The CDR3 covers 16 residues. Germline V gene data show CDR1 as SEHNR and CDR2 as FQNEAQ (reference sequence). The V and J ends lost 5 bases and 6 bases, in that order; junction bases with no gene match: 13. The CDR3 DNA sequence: TGTGCCAGCAGCATGATAGCGGGAGGCGATCGAGGCGAGCAGTACTTC. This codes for CASSMIAGGDRGEQYF.

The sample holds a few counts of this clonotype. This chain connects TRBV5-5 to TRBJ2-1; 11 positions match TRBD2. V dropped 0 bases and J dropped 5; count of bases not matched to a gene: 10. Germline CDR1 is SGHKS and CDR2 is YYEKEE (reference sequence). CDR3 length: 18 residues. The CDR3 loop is CASSLGASGRNPNNEQFF. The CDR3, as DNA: TGTGCCAGCAGCTTGGGGGCTAGCGGGAGGAATCCAAACAATGAGCAGTTCTTC.

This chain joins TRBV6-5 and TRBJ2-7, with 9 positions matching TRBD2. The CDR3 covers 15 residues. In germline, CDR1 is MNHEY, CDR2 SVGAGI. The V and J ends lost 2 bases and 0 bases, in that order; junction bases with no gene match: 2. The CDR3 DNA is TGTGCCAGCAGTTACGGCGGGGGGGGCTCCTACGAGCAGTACTTC. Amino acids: CASSYGGGGSYEQYF.

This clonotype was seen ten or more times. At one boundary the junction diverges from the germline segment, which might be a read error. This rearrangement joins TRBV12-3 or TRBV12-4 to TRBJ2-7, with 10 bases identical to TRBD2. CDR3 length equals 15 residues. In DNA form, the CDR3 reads TGTGCCAGCAGGTTAGCGGGAGGAGGGTCCTACGAGCAGTACTTC. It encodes CASRLAGGGSYEQYF.

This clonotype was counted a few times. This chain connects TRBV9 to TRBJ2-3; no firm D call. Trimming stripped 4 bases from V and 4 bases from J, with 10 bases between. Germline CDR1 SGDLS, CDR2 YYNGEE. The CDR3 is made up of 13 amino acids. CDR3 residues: CASSLDSADTQYF. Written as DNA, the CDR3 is TGTGCCAGCAGCCTGGATTCTGCAGATACGCAGTATTTT. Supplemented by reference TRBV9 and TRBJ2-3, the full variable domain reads DSGVTQTPKHLITATGQRVTLRCSPRSGDLSVYWYQQSLDQGLQFLIQYYNGEERAKGNILERFSAQQFPDLHSELNLSSLELGDSALYFCASSLDSADTQYFGPGTRLTVL.

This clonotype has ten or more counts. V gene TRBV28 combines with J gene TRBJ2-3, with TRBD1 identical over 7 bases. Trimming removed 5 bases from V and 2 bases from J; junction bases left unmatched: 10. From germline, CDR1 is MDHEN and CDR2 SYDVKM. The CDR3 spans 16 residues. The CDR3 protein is CASSPRRTGPTDTQYF. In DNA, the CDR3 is TGTGCCAGCAGTCCTCGGCGGACAGGACCCACAGATACGCAGTATTTT. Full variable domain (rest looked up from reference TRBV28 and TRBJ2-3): DVKVTQSSRYLVKRTGEKVFLECVQDMDHENMFWYRQDPGLGLRLIYFSYDVKMKEKGDIPEGYSVSREKKERFSLILESASTNQTSMYLCASSPRRTGPTDTQYFGPGTRLTVL.

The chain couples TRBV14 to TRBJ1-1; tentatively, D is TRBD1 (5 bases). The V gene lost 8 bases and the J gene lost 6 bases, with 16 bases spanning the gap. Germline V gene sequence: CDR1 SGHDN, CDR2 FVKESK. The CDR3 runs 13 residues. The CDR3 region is CASQALGTSEAFF. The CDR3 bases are TGTGCCAGCCAAGCCCTGGGGACTTCTGAAGCTTTCTTT.